This T cell receptor beta chain was obtained from a study of blood T cells in healthy people across ages. Alongside a J-beta primer mix, a sample-barcoded 5' primer served in a second PCR lasting roughly 6 to 12 cycles. MiXCR, applied by TCRdb to the 5' RACE reads, yields one record per CDR3 protein. This table holds roughly 1,500,000 distinct CDR3 sequences, about 31% found once. This clonotype was found once. Its matching antigen is unknown. A clone one base away is much larger, so this may be a read error. Whole-study results and caveats: Long-lived donors exceeded aged donors in naive CD4+ cells and diversity.

Sequenced material: blood. The clonotype was recovered from a woman aged 30 to 39 in good health.

The CDR3 DNA reads TGCGCCAGCAGCCCGCGAGCTGACGGGGAGCGGTTTTTT. Residues: CASSPRADGERFF. The gene calls are TRBV5-1 and TRBJ2-2; the D gene is possibly TRBD2 (5 bases). Germline CDR1 SGHRS, CDR2 YFSETQ. The CDR3 is made up of 13 amino acids. The complete variable domain, with remaining parts taken from reference TRBV5-1 and TRBJ2-2, reads KAGVTQTPRYLIKTRGQQVTLSCSPISGHRSVSWYQQTPGQGLQFLFEYFSETQRNKGNFPGRFSGRQFSNSRSEMNVSTLELGDSALYLCASSPRADGERFFGEGSRLTVL.